The 5 T cell receptor beta chains below all came from one sample that was sequenced in a study of blood T cells in healthy people across ages. A second PCR of 7 to 11 cycles used a sample-barcoded 5' primer and a J-beta primer mix. TCRdb recomputed calls from the 5' RACE reads with MiXCR, one row per CDR3 protein. The profile shows hundreds of thousands of distinct CDR3 sequences, approximately 40% of them singletons. Sequenced material: blood. The receptors stem from an elderly man in good health.

The V call is TRBV2, the J call TRBJ1-2; D gene unclear. From germline, CDR1 is SNHLY and CDR2 FYNNEI. The length of the CDR3 is 15 residues. With 7 bases removed from V and 6 bases from J, the gap between germline ends came to 21 bases. DNA of the CDR3: TGTGCCAGCAAGCGAACGCTGACACTTGGTGATGGCTACACCTTC. Protein: CASKRTLTLGDGYTF.

The chain employs TRBV27 and TRBJ2-5, with 9 bases that match TRBD1. The CDR3 is 16 residues long. V shed 2 bases and J 5 bases; nucleotides not matched to a gene: 9. The germline CDR1 and CDR2 sequences are MNHEY and SMNVEV (reference sequence). The CDR3 coding sequence is TGTGCCAGCAGTTTACGGACAGGGGTGGTGTTGGAGACCCAGTACTTC. This gives the protein CASSLRTGVVLETQYF.

The chain combines TRBV12-3 or TRBV12-4 with TRBJ2-1; possibly TRBD1 or TRBD2 for D (5 bases each). V was trimmed by 9 bases and J by 10 bases, leaving 16 bases between them. This CDR3 comprises 12 residues. This CDR3 is CASKAGTAEQFF. In DNA form, the CDR3 reads TGTGCCAGTAAGGCAGGGACGGCCGAGCAGTTCTTC.

The chain couples TRBV6-1 to TRBJ1-4; 8 bases align to TRBD1. Looked up from germline, CDR1 is MNHNS and CDR2 is SASEGT. The CDR3 consists of 15 residues. V lost 5 bases to trimming and J lost 8 bases; unmatched junction nucleotides: 10. The CDR3 loop is CASSTTPTGVEKLFF. The CDR3 DNA reads as TGTGCCAGCAGTACGACCCCGACAGGGGTAGAAAAACTGTTTTTT.

This clonotype was found many times. V gene TRBV5-1 combines with J gene TRBJ2-7; D uncertain. The CDR3 has 12 residues. From germline, CDR1 is SGHRS and CDR2 YFSETQ. Trimming removed 5 bases from V and 1 base from J, with 7 bases in between. This CDR3 reads CASRSSSYEQYF. In DNA, the CDR3 is TGCGCCAGCAGATCAAGTTCCTACGAGCAGTACTTC.